Presented here are 32 T cell receptor beta chains from one specimen sequenced in a study of blood T cell repertoires in COVID-19. Profiled with immunoSEQ multiplex PCR; TCRdb holds only in-frame clones, not every one. The table includes approximately 180,000 clones, around 85% detected once. The sample taken for sequencing was peripheral blood. The source of these receptors is a person in their 70s with COVID-19, enrolled during active disease.

V usage is TRBV6-2 or TRBV6-3 and J usage is TRBJ1-1; unclear D gene. Per germline, CDR1 MNHEY and CDR2 SVGEGT. Between the trimmed V and J ends, which lost 5 bases and 2 bases, there was a span of 15 bases. CDR3 size: 15 residues. This CDR3 reads CASSTNIAGNTEAFF. CDR3 coding DNA: TGTGCCAGCAGTACCAACATTGCAGGTAACACTGAAGCTTTCTTT.

This clone was recorded once. The V and J genes are TRBV29-1 and TRBJ2-7; D not certain. V dropped 4 bases and J dropped 6 bases, with 10 bases sitting between them. Per the germline V gene, CDR1 is SQVTM and CDR2 is ANQGSEA. There are 11 residues in the CDR3. CDR3 amino acids: CSVVIISEQYF. CDR3 DNA sequence: TGCAGCGTTGTAATAATTTCCGAGCAGTACTTC.

J is TRBJ2-1 and V is TRBV7-8, with TRBD2 matching over 7 bases. With 0 bases clipped from V and 7 bases from J, the junction kept 6 bases outside the gene matches. This CDR3 region has 15 residues. Germline CDR1 and CDR2: SGHVS and FQNEAQ. This chain's CDR3 is CASSLAAGVLNEQFF. The CDR3 coding sequence is TGTGCCAGCAGCTTAGCGGCGGGAGTTTTGAATGAGCAGTTCTTC.

As DNA, the CDR3 is TGCAGCGTTGAAGTCAGGGGGCCGGGAGGCTACACCTTC. Encoded protein: CSVEVRGPGGYTF. J is TRBJ1-2 and V is TRBV29-1; 8 bases align to TRBD1. V shed 1 base, J shed 8 bases, and the junction held 6 bases outside the gene matches. This CDR3 contains 13 residues. Germline V gene lookup returns CDR1 SQVTM and CDR2 ANQGSEA.

This clone was picked up a small number of times. This chain links TRBV2 with TRBJ1-6; D ambiguous. Trimming shortened V by 8 bases and J by 9 bases, and 17 bases separated the two germline ends. In germline, CDR1 is SNHLY, CDR2 FYNNEI. This CDR3 is built from 14 residues. The chain's CDR3 is CASGQPRAGSPLHF. The CDR3 DNA reads as TGTGCCAGCGGCCAGCCTCGAGCGGGTTCACCCCTCCACTTT.

The rearrangement joins TRBV12-5 to TRBJ2-3; possibly TRBD1 for D (6 bases). Germline V CDR1 and CDR2: LGHNT, FRNRAP. Trimming took 1 base from V and 1 from J, leaving 21 bases between them. The CDR3 spans 19 residues. This CDR3 is CASGLGLAGAVGGTDTQYF. The CDR3 coding sequence is TGTGCTAGTGGTTTGGGCCTCGCAGGGGCTGTCGGTGGCACAGATACGCAGTATTTT. The full variable domain, rest sourced from reference TRBV12-5 and TRBJ2-3, is DARVTQTPRHKVTEMGQEVTMRCQPILGHNTVFWYRQTMMQGLELLAYFRNRAPLDDSGMPKDRFSAEMPDATLATLKIQPSEPRDSAVYFCASGLGLAGAVGGTDTQYFGPGTRLTVL.

This clone was observed a single time. The rearrangement links TRBV3-1 (or the pseudogene TRBV3-2) to TRBJ1-4; 7 bases agree with TRBD1. The germline V gene has CDR1 LGHDT and CDR2 YNNKEL (reference sequence). V lost 0 bases, J lost 8 bases, and 6 bases stayed unmatched. The CDR3 is made up of 15 amino acids. The CDR3 DNA follows: TGTGCCAGCAGCCAAGATATAGGGGGCGGAGAAAAACTGTTTTTT. Its protein is CASSQDIGGGEKLFF.

The J gene is TRBJ2-7, the V gene TRBV6-5; 8 positions match TRBD1. The V gene's germline CDR1 is MNHEY and CDR2 SVGAGI. The CDR3 has 14 amino acids. V was pared by 5 bases and J by 4 bases, with 7 bases of the junction left unmatched. Here the CDR3 DNA reads TGTGCCAGCAGTACTCTGGACAGGGTATACGAGCAGTACTTC. Its protein is CASSTLDRVYEQYF.

V gene TRBV5-1 combines with J gene TRBJ2-1, with 8 bases that match TRBD1. CDR1 is SGHRS, CDR2 YFSETQ, per germline. V shed 5 bases and J 8 bases; nucleotides not matched to a gene: 9. This CDR3 has 14 residues. This CDR3 is CASRRTGFIDEQFF. The CDR3 DNA follows: TGCGCCAGCAGAAGGACAGGGTTCATCGATGAGCAGTTCTTC.

V and J are TRBV27 and TRBJ2-7, with TRBD1 matching 10 bases. V lost 5 bases, J lost 4 bases, and 8 bases stayed unmatched. CDR1 is MNHEY, CDR2 SMNVEV, per germline (reference sequence). This CDR3 comprises 15 residues. CDR3 amino acids: CASSPLGQGGYEQYF. In nucleotides, the CDR3 is TGTGCCAGCAGTCCATTAGGACAGGGGGGTTACGAGCAGTACTTC.

This clone was recorded once. This chain links TRBV6-2 or TRBV6-3 with TRBJ2-1, with 8 bases lining up with TRBD2. The CDR3 is made up of 16 amino acids. Germline V gene sequence: CDR1 MNHEY, CDR2 SVGEGT. V lost 6 bases to trimming and J lost 2 bases; unmatched junction nucleotides: 9. CDR3 in amino acids: CASSQELAAPYNEQFF. The CDR3 bases are TGTGCCAGCAGCCAAGAACTAGCGGCGCCCTACAATGAGCAGTTCTTC.

V is TRBV28 and J is TRBJ2-7, with 8 bases that match TRBD1. This CDR3 is 17 amino acids long. The V gene's germline CDR1 is MDHEN and CDR2 SYDVKM. Losses at the gene ends were 4 bases for V and 0 bases for J; bases not matched to a gene: 11. CDR3 sequence reads: CASSSIYRDRSSYEQYF. In DNA, the CDR3 is TGTGCCAGCAGTTCGATATACCGGGACAGGAGCTCCTACGAGCAGTACTTC.

The chain joins TRBV9 to TRBJ2-3; 11 bases align to TRBD2. Germline assignment: CDR1 SGDLS and CDR2 YYNGEE. Losses at the gene ends were 0 bases for V and 2 bases for J; bases not matched to a gene: 8. The CDR3 length is 18 residues. CDR3 region: CASSVGLAGGSPTDTQYF. The CDR3 DNA reads as TGTGCCAGCAGCGTAGGTCTAGCGGGGGGCTCCCCCACAGATACGCAGTATTTT.

The chain employs TRBV7-9 and TRBJ2-1, with D unclear. The CDR3 is 13 residues long. The germline V gene encodes CDR1 SEHNR and CDR2 FQNEAQ (reference sequence). V dropped 3 bases and J dropped 15 bases, with 18 bases sitting between them. DNA of the CDR3: TGTGCCAGCAGCTTTGGAGCTTCAGTGGTCGCGTTCTTC. Translation: CASSFGASVVAFF.

The rearrangement joins TRBV7-9 to TRBJ1-4; 9 bases agree with TRBD1. CDR1 and CDR2 from the germline V gene are SEHNR and FQNEAQ (reference sequence). V was pared by 5 bases and J by 10 bases, with 8 bases of the junction left unmatched. The CDR3 runs to 14 residues. CDR3 region: CASSQTGGLGKLFF. CDR3 nucleotide sequence: TGTGCCAGCAGCCAAACAGGGGGCTTAGGAAAACTGTTTTTT.

The chain links TRBV6-2 or TRBV6-3 to TRBJ1-1; 8 positions match TRBD1. CDR1 and CDR2 (germline): MNHEY, SVGEGT. J was trimmed by 4 bases and V by 2 bases; bases with no gene match: 9. The CDR3 is 16 amino acids. CDR3: CASSYIPGGFGTEAFF. DNA of the CDR3: TGTGCCAGCAGTTACATCCCAGGGGGCTTTGGCACTGAAGCTTTCTTT.

In its sample, this clone was seen a few times. The V call is TRBV2, the J call TRBJ1-6; D is unresolved. The germline V gene has CDR1 SNHLY and CDR2 FYNNEI. V was shortened by 6 bases and J by 7 bases, with 4 bases between the two germline ends. The CDR3 length is 11 residues. CDR3 nucleotides: TGTGCCAGCAGACTCAATTCACCCCTCCACTTT. Translated: CASRLNSPLHF.

The V call is TRBV7-8, the J call TRBJ2-2, with D maybe TRBD2 (5 bases). The CDR3 is made up of 14 amino acids. The V gene's germline CDR1 is SGHVS and CDR2 FQNEAQ. Trimming cost V 2 bases and J 7 bases, with 11 bases left between them. The CDR3 reads CASSLRARGGELFF. The CDR3 DNA reads TGTGCCAGCAGCTTACGGGCCCGGGGCGGGGAGCTGTTTTTT.

Note on this clone: The junction does not match germline at one end; this may be a read error. This sample also contains other DNA sequences that code for the same CDR3. V is TRBV27 and J is TRBJ2-7; 15 bases match TRBD2. CDR1 and CDR2 (germline): MNHEY, SMNVEV (reference sequence). The CDR3 has 18 amino acids. As DNA, the CDR3 is TGTGCCAGCAGTTTATTCACGGGACTAGCGGGAGGCTCCCACGAGCAGTACTTT. This gives the protein CASSLFTGLAGGSHEQYF.

This chain uses TRBV9 with TRBJ2-1, with D uncertain. The germline V gene encodes CDR1 SGDLS and CDR2 YYNGEE. CDR3 length: 14 residues. Trimming cost V 0 bases and J 10 bases, with 14 bases left between them. CDR3 residues: CASSVGVGLGEQFF. DNA for the CDR3: TGTGCCAGCAGCGTAGGAGTGGGCCTCGGCGAGCAGTTCTTC. The full variable domain, rest sourced from reference TRBV9 and TRBJ2-1, is DSGVTQTPKHLITATGQRVTLRCSPRSGDLSVYWYQQSLDQGLQFLIQYYNGEERAKGNILERFSAQQFPDLHSELNLSSLELGDSALYFCASSVGVGLGEQFFGPGTRLTVL.

CDR3 residues: CASKDRVGNTEAFF. As DNA, the CDR3 is TGTGCCAGCAAGGACAGGGTTGGGAACACTGAAGCTTTCTTT. The chain recombines TRBV7-9 with TRBJ1-1, with TRBD1 matching 8 bases. V was clipped by 7 bases and J by 1 base; unmatched bases: 5. The CDR3 length is 14 residues. Germline V gene lookup returns CDR1 SEHNR and CDR2 FQNEAQ (reference sequence).

The genes are TRBV19 and TRBJ2-5, with 7 bases fitting TRBD2. V trimming: 9 bases; J trimming: 1 base; junction bases outside the gene matches: 8. Germline CDR1 reads LNHDA; CDR2 reads SQIVND (reference sequence). The CDR3 spans 14 residues. The CDR3 sequence: CARRPAGAQETQYF. The DNA of the CDR3 is TGTGCCAGACGCCCCGCGGGAGCCCAAGAGACCCAGTACTTC.

The rearrangement joins TRBV7-2 to TRBJ2-1, with 12 bases fitting TRBD1. The germline V gene encodes CDR1 SGHTA and CDR2 FQGNSA. This CDR3 is 17 amino acids long. With V trimmed by 1 base and J by 7 bases, 8 bases remained unmatched. CDR3 sequence reads: CASSLGGTGGGRNEQFF. In DNA form, the CDR3 reads TGTGCCAGCAGCTTAGGGGGGACAGGGGGCGGCAGGAATGAGCAGTTCTTC. Based on the CDR3 plus reference TRBV7-2 and TRBJ2-1, the full variable domain is GAGVSQSPSNKVTEKGKDVELRCDPISGHTALYWYRQSLGQGLEFLIYFQGNSAPDKSGLPSDRFSAERTGGSVSTLTIQRTQQEDSAVYLCASSLGGTGGGRNEQFFGPGTRLTVL.

The chain combines TRBV5-6 with TRBJ1-2; D gene unclear. The CDR3 has 14 amino acids. Trimming shortened V by 2 bases and J by 6 bases, and 14 bases separated the two germline ends. The germline V gene encodes CDR1 SGHDT and CDR2 YYEEEE. The chain's CDR3 is CASSFLARSHGYTF. Written as DNA, the CDR3 is TGTGCCAGCAGCTTCCTGGCGCGGAGCCATGGCTACACCTTC.

This chain links TRBV7-8 with TRBJ1-1; TRBD1 matches 7 bases. This CDR3 has 15 amino acids. V lost 5 bases, J lost 0 bases, and 6 bases stayed unmatched. Germline-derived CDR1 and CDR2 are SGHVS and FQNEAQ. In DNA form, the CDR3 reads TGTGCCAGCAGCAGCCGGGACAGCCTGAACACTGAAGCTTTCTTT. This encodes CASSSRDSLNTEAFF.

V gene TRBV7-2 combines with J gene TRBJ2-5, with TRBD2 identical over 11 bases. The trim removed 5 bases at V and 4 bases at J, leaving 18 bases unmatched. The CDR3 has 19 residues. Germline-derived CDR1 and CDR2 are SGHTA and FQGNSA. CDR3 sequence reads: CASSPTSTASGGLLETQYF. DNA for the CDR3: TGTGCCAGCAGCCCAACGAGCACGGCTAGCGGGGGGCTTTTAGAGACCCAGTACTTC. The full variable domain, with the rest looked up from reference TRBV7-2 and TRBJ2-5, is GAGVSQSPSNKVTEKGKDVELRCDPISGHTALYWYRQSLGQGLEFLIYFQGNSAPDKSGLPSDRFSAERTGGSVSTLTIQRTQQEDSAVYLCASSPTSTASGGLLETQYFGPGTRLLVL.

This chain joins TRBV28 and TRBJ1-2, with a possible D match to TRBD1 (6 bases). The CDR3 totals 15 residues. Trimming removed 5 bases from V and 8 bases from J, with 21 bases in between. CDR1 is MDHEN and CDR2 is SYDVKM in the germline V gene. The CDR3 DNA follows: TGTGCCAGCAGTCCCCGGGCTACAGCACAGGGAGGCTACACCTTC. Protein sequence: CASSPRATAQGGYTF.

This clone was recorded once. The chain uses TRBV7-2 and TRBJ2-3; 9 bases are a match to TRBD2. J was trimmed by 2 bases and V by 2 bases; bases with no gene match: 5. The germline V gene has CDR1 SGHTA and CDR2 FQGNSA. This CDR3 region has 16 residues. The CDR3 DNA reads TGTGCCAGCAGCTTATGGAGCGGGGGGCTCACAGATACGCAGTATTTT. Translated, it gives CASSLWSGGLTDTQYF.

Written as DNA, the CDR3 is TGTGCCAGCAGCCAAGCGACAGGGACAGATACGCAGTATTTT. Amino acids: CASSQATGTDTQYF. This chain connects TRBV7-8 to TRBJ2-3; TRBD1 agrees at 7 bases. The CDR3 spans 14 residues. Germline CDR1 is SGHVS and CDR2 is FQNEAQ. V shed 5 bases, J shed 3 bases, and the junction held 5 bases outside the gene matches.

This clone was found once. Sequence at one end of the junction differs from germline and may be a read error. V gene TRBV30 combines with J gene TRBJ1-3; D is uncertain. The CDR3 consists of 12 residues. Germline CDR1 GTSNPN, CDR2 SVGIG (reference sequence). The CDR3 sequence is CSVRHSGNTIYF. The DNA for the CDR3 is TGCTCCGTGCGCCACTCTGGAAACACCATATATTTT.

This clone is a singleton in its sample. The chain recombines TRBV28 with TRBJ2-7, with 9 nucleotides matching TRBD1. The germline V gene encodes CDR1 MDHEN and CDR2 SYDVKM. This CDR3 contains 14 residues. V lost 4 bases and J lost 5; bases outside the gene matches: 6. The CDR3 nucleotides read TGTGCCAGCAGTTCCCAGGACAGGGGAAACGAGCAGTACTTC. Protein: CASSSQDRGNEQYF.

V usage is TRBV7-8 and J usage is TRBJ2-7, with TRBD2 matching over 7 bases. With V trimmed by 0 bases and J by 4 bases, 3 bases remained unmatched. CDR3 size: 14 residues. The germline V gene encodes CDR1 SGHVS and CDR2 FQNEAQ. The CDR3 protein is CASSLAGGIYEQYF. The CDR3 DNA follows: TGTGCCAGCAGCTTAGCGGGAGGGATATACGAGCAGTACTTC. The whole variable domain, remainder taken from reference TRBV7-8 and TRBJ2-7, is GAGVSQSPRYKVAKRGQDVALRCDPISGHVSLFWYQQALGQGPEFLTYFQNEAQLDKSGLPSDRFFAERPEGSVSTLKIQRTQQEDSAVYLCASSLAGGIYEQYFGPGTRLTVT.